This entry describes one T cell receptor beta chain. What it binds is not known. The time point: newly diagnosed GD, antithyroid drugs for less than 3 months. RNA from PBMCs was the source of the TCR library. This entry belongs to a study of regulatory T cells in long-lasting Graves disease. The overall study: The study enrolled newly diagnosed Graves' patients on antithyroid drugs under 3 months.

Study conclusions and caveats: Researchers examined only peripheral blood and not thyroid tissue.

The germline V gene encodes CDR1 SEHNR and CDR2 FQNEAQ (reference sequence). The CDR3 extends over 15 amino acids. V gave up 2 bases and J gave up 5 bases; unmatched junction bases: 3. Arm-PCR with iRepertoire HTBI primers amplified the CDR3 regions for these TCR beta libraries. TCRdb re-called the multiplex PCR reads through MiXCR, storing one row per CDR3 protein. The table includes approximately 540,000 distinct CDR3 sequences, around 11% detected once. The same data also contributed to another study, on T cells in Graves' hyperthyroidism and ophthalmopathy.

This chain links TRBV7-9 with TRBJ2-1; 10 bases are a match to TRBD2. The material sequenced was peripheral blood mononuclear cells (PBMCs), taken at new diagnosis, from a patient treated with antithyroid drugs. The source is a woman aged 25 to 39 with Graves disease. DNA for the CDR3: TGTGCCAGCAGCTTATTACTAGCGGGAAACAATGAGCAGTTCTTC. It specifies CASSLLLAGNNEQFF.